The T cell receptor beta chain described here comes from a study of early T cells in non-severe SARS-CoV-2 infection. Individual cDNA molecules were tagged with unique molecular identifiers. Each CDR3 protein gets one entry after TCRdb re-called the 5' RACE reads with MiXCR. The table includes tens of thousands of distinct CDR3 sequences, under 13% detected once. V was pared by 2 bases and J by 2 bases, with 2 bases of the junction left unmatched. Germline-derived CDR1 and CDR2 are ENHRY and SYGVKD. This CDR3 contains 15 residues. This clonotype was counted many times. Sequencing was performed on whole blood. This chain links TRBV10-3 with TRBJ2-1, with TRBD2 matching over 8 bases. The receptor's source is an adult who was a healthcare worker with PCR-confirmed SARS-CoV-2 infection or an uninfected control (not recorded which). CDR3 protein: CAISELAGPYNEQFF. As DNA, the CDR3 is TGTGCCATCAGTGAGCTAGCGGGCCCCTACAATGAGCAGTTCTTC.